These T cell receptor beta chains were read from a single sample in a study of CD8 T cells in ankylosing spondylitis. TCRdb called the 5' RACE reads again in MiXCR, with one record for every CDR3 protein. In the table there are about 700,000 distinct CDR3 sequences, around a fifth of which are singletons. The sequenced sample was blood, either unsorted or a sorted T cell fraction (not recorded which). These TCRs come from a male donor with ankylosing spondylitis. The CDR3 runs from the conserved cysteine through the conserved F or W. D genes are given only for firm matches. Not every row has a clone size; where given, it reads once, few, many or a size class.

d_call: .
clone_size: .
j_call: TRBJ2-4
v_call: TRBV7-2
cdr3_nt: TGTGCCAGCAGCTTTAGACCGGGACCTGCCGCCAAAAACATTCAGTACTTC
cdr3_aa: CASSFRPGPAAKNIQYF

d_call: .
clone_size: few
j_call: TRBJ2-3
v_call: TRBV24-1
cdr3_nt: TGTGCCACCAGTGACCGGGGGCAGGGAGGTACGCAGTATTTT
cdr3_aa: CATSDRGQGGTQYF

d_call: .
clone_size: many
j_call: TRBJ2-7
v_call: TRBV11-2
cdr3_nt: TGTGCCAGCAACTTAAAACCAGGGGCGGGCGAGCAGTACTTC
cdr3_aa: CASNLKPGAGEQYF

d_call: .
clone_size: few
j_call: TRBJ1-3
v_call: TRBV30
cdr3_nt: TGTGCCTGGTCCCCAGGGGCTGGAAACACCATATATTTT
cdr3_aa: CAWSPGAGNTIYF

d_call: TRBD2
clone_size: .
j_call: TRBJ2-3
v_call: TRBV9
cdr3_nt: TGTGCCAGCAGCGTATCTTCGCGGGAGGCCGATACGCAGTATTTT
cdr3_aa: CASSVSSREADTQYF

d_call: TRBD2
clone_size: few
j_call: TRBJ2-1
v_call: TRBV20-1
cdr3_nt: TGCAGTGCTACCTACGGGGGGGCCGGGAATGAGCAGTTCTTC
cdr3_aa: CSATYGGAGNEQFF

d_call: TRBD1
clone_size: .
j_call: TRBJ1-4
v_call: TRBV29-1
cdr3_nt: TGCAGCGTTGATCCGACAGGGTCTAATGAAAAACTGTTTTTT
cdr3_aa: CSVDPTGSNEKLFF

d_call: .
clone_size: many
j_call: TRBJ1-1
v_call: TRBV5-1
cdr3_nt: TGCGCCAGCAGCTTGCGGGCAGGCTGGAGTACTGAAGCTTTCTTT
cdr3_aa: CASSLRAGWSTEAFF

d_call: TRBD2
clone_size: many
j_call: TRBJ2-7
v_call: TRBV12-3/TRBV12-4
cdr3_nt: TGTGCCAGCAGTTTCAGCGGGGGATTTACCTACGAGCAGTACTTC
cdr3_aa: CASSFSGGFTYEQYF

d_call: .
clone_size: few
j_call: TRBJ2-5
v_call: TRBV4-1
cdr3_nt: TGCGCCAGCAGCCAAGATTTGTCAAGTGGGTTGGAGGAGACCCAGTACTTC
cdr3_aa: CASSQDLSSGLEETQYF

d_call: .
clone_size: .
j_call: TRBJ2-5
v_call: TRBV6-2/TRBV6-3
cdr3_nt: TGTGCCAGCAGGGGCCCCGAGAGGCAAGAGACCCAGTACTTC
cdr3_aa: CASRGPERQETQYF

d_call: TRBD2
clone_size: few
j_call: TRBJ2-7
v_call: TRBV28
cdr3_nt: TGTGCCAGCAGTTTTACACCTGGGACTACTAGCTACGAGCAGTACTTC
cdr3_aa: CASSFTPGTTSYEQYF

d_call: TRBD1
clone_size: .
j_call: TRBJ1-5
v_call: TRBV3-1
cdr3_nt: TGTGCCAGCAACAGGGGGGCAGTCAGGCCCCAGCATTTT
cdr3_aa: CASNRGAVRPQHF

d_call: .
clone_size: .
j_call: TRBJ2-3
v_call: TRBV27
cdr3_nt: TGTGCCAGCAGTCTTGACTACGATAGATGGAGCACAGATACGCAGTATTTT
cdr3_aa: CASSLDYDRWSTDTQYF

d_call: .
clone_size: .
j_call: TRBJ1-2
v_call: TRBV7-9
cdr3_nt: TGTGCCAGCAGCTTATGGGATTACTATGGCTACACCTTC
cdr3_aa: CASSLWDYYGYTF

d_call: TRBD2
clone_size: few
j_call: TRBJ2-1
v_call: TRBV20-1
cdr3_nt: TGCAGTGCTAGCTATGTGACTAGCGGACAAAATGAGCAGTTCTTC
cdr3_aa: CSASYVTSGQNEQFF

d_call: .
clone_size: .
j_call: TRBJ2-7
v_call: TRBV12-3/TRBV12-4
cdr3_nt: TGTGCCAGCAGTTTTAGTGGAGTAACCTACGAGCAGTACTTC
cdr3_aa: CASSFSGVTYEQYF

d_call: TRBD1
clone_size: .
j_call: TRBJ1-6
v_call: TRBV14
cdr3_nt: TGTGCCAGCAGCCGGGACAGGGGACCGCGTAATTCACCCCTCCACTTT
cdr3_aa: CASSRDRGPRNSPLHF

d_call: TRBD1
clone_size: .
j_call: TRBJ2-7
v_call: TRBV29-1
cdr3_nt: TGCAGCGTTGAAGATGGGGCCGGGACAGGGGTTTTACGAAGGGAGCAGTACTTC
cdr3_aa: CSVEDGAGTGVLRREQYF

d_call: TRBD2
clone_size: few
j_call: TRBJ2-3
v_call: TRBV4-1
cdr3_nt: TGCGCCAGCAGCCAGGGGACTAGCGCCACAGATACGCAGTATTTT
cdr3_aa: CASSQGTSATDTQYF

d_call: TRBD2
clone_size: .
j_call: TRBJ2-1
v_call: TRBV7-2
cdr3_nt: TGTGCCAGCAGCACCCCGGGGCTAGCGGGAGAGGGTGAGCAGTTCTTC
cdr3_aa: CASSTPGLAGEGEQFF

d_call: TRBD2
clone_size: .
j_call: TRBJ2-6
v_call: TRBV4-2
cdr3_nt: TGTGCCAGCAGCCAAGAGGTAGCGGGGGTATCTGGGGCCAACGTCCTGACTTTC
cdr3_aa: CASSQEVAGVSGANVLTF

d_call: .
clone_size: few
j_call: TRBJ1-2
v_call: TRBV29-1
cdr3_nt: TGCAGCGTTCCCCTTGGGCCCTTCTATGGCTACACCTTC
cdr3_aa: CSVPLGPFYGYTF

d_call: TRBD1
clone_size: .
j_call: TRBJ2-7
v_call: TRBV23-1
cdr3_nt: TGCGCCAGCAGTCAAGGGGACAGCAAGTTCCGTTACGAGCAGTACTTC
cdr3_aa: CASSQGDSKFRYEQYF

d_call: .
clone_size: few
j_call: TRBJ2-3
v_call: TRBV7-8
cdr3_nt: TGTGCCAGCAGCTTAGGGGCCAAAACTAGCACAGATACGCAGTATTTT
cdr3_aa: CASSLGAKTSTDTQYF

d_call: TRBD1
clone_size: .
j_call: TRBJ2-2
v_call: TRBV12-3/TRBV12-4
cdr3_nt: TGTGCCAGCAGTCCTCCGACAGGGAAGGGCACCGGGGAGCTGTTTTTT
cdr3_aa: CASSPPTGKGTGELFF

d_call: .
clone_size: few
j_call: TRBJ1-1
v_call: TRBV29-1
cdr3_nt: TGCAGCGTTACAGGGAGGACTGAAGCTTTCTTT
cdr3_aa: CSVTGRTEAFF

d_call: .
clone_size: few
j_call: TRBJ1-6
v_call: TRBV7-9
cdr3_nt: TGTGCCAGCAGCCCGGGGACCGAGGGTGGTTCACCCCTCCACTTT
cdr3_aa: CASSPGTEGGSPLHF

d_call: TRBD1
clone_size: few
j_call: TRBJ1-3
v_call: TRBV12-3/TRBV12-4
cdr3_nt: TGTGCCAGCAGTACCAGGGGGCTCCACTCTGGAAACACCATATATTTT
cdr3_aa: CASSTRGLHSGNTIYF

d_call: .
clone_size: .
j_call: TRBJ2-2
v_call: TRBV29-1
cdr3_nt: TGCAGCGTGGTTAGTTCGAACACCGGGGAGCTGTTTTTT
cdr3_aa: CSVVSSNTGELFF

d_call: .
clone_size: .
j_call: TRBJ1-2
v_call: TRBV12-3/TRBV12-4
cdr3_nt: TGTGCCAGCAGCCGGGACGTGCGGGGCCCCGGGGAGGGCTACACCTTC
cdr3_aa: CASSRDVRGPGEGYTF

d_call: .
clone_size: few
j_call: TRBJ1-3
v_call: TRBV28
cdr3_nt: TGTGCCAGCAGTTTGCCACAGGTCTCTGGAAACACCATATATTTT
cdr3_aa: CASSLPQVSGNTIYF

d_call: .
clone_size: once
j_call: TRBJ2-1
v_call: TRBV11-3
cdr3_nt: TGTGCCAGCAGCTTAAGCGGCATAAATTACAATGAGCAGTTCTTC
cdr3_aa: CASSLSGINYNEQFF

d_call: TRBD2
clone_size: .
j_call: TRBJ2-1
v_call: TRBV6-2/TRBV6-3
cdr3_nt: TGTGCCAGCAGTCCAATCCTTAGCGGGGCACTTTACAATGAGCAGTTCTTC
cdr3_aa: CASSPILSGALYNEQFF

d_call: TRBD1
clone_size: .
j_call: TRBJ2-3
v_call: TRBV12-3/TRBV12-4
cdr3_nt: TGTGCCAGCAGCCCGGGACAGAACAGAGCCACAGATACGCAGTATTTT
cdr3_aa: CASSPGQNRATDTQYF

d_call: .
clone_size: few
j_call: TRBJ1-1
v_call: TRBV7-9
cdr3_nt: TGTGCCAGCAGCTTCGGAAAGGACAGCCGGAACACTGAAGCTTTCTTT
cdr3_aa: CASSFGKDSRNTEAFF

d_call: TRBD2
clone_size: .
j_call: TRBJ2-4
v_call: TRBV5-1
cdr3_nt: TGCGCCAGCAGCTTGCACGGACTAGCGGAGCGAGCTAATCTAGCCAAAAACATTCAGTACTTC
cdr3_aa: CASSLHGLAERANLAKNIQYF

d_call: .
clone_size: .
j_call: TRBJ1-3
v_call: TRBV9
cdr3_nt: TGTGCCAGCAGCGTAGCCGACTTTTTGACAGGACCCGGAAACACCATATATTTT
cdr3_aa: CASSVADFLTGPGNTIYF

d_call: .
clone_size: few
j_call: TRBJ1-1
v_call: TRBV5-1
cdr3_nt: TGCGCCAGCAGCCCCTATCCGGACACTGAAGCTTTCTTT
cdr3_aa: CASSPYPDTEAFF

d_call: .
clone_size: .
j_call: TRBJ2-1
v_call: TRBV7-9
cdr3_nt: TGTGCCAGCAGCTACTCCGGGAGCCACAATGAGCAGTTCTTC
cdr3_aa: CASSYSGSHNEQFF

d_call: .
clone_size: few
j_call: TRBJ2-6
v_call: TRBV5-6
cdr3_nt: TGTGCCAGCAGCACCTGGGACTCTGGGGCCAACGTCCTGACTTTC
cdr3_aa: CASSTWDSGANVLTF

d_call: .
clone_size: few
j_call: TRBJ2-1
v_call: TRBV12-3/TRBV12-4
cdr3_nt: TGTGCCAGCAGTCTCGGGGGCGGGAGCCCCTACAATGAGCAGTTCTTC
cdr3_aa: CASSLGGGSPYNEQFF

d_call: .
clone_size: many
j_call: TRBJ2-7
v_call: TRBV20-1
cdr3_nt: TGCAGTGCTAATCCGACGACAGGTACTGAGCAGTACTTC
cdr3_aa: CSANPTTGTEQYF

d_call: TRBD1
clone_size: .
j_call: TRBJ1-6
v_call: TRBV7-6
cdr3_nt: TGTGCCAGCAGCTTAAGGGACAGGGCGGCTGATTCACCCCTCCACTTT
cdr3_aa: CASSLRDRAADSPLHF

d_call: .
clone_size: few
j_call: TRBJ1-6
v_call: TRBV6-1
cdr3_nt: TGTGCCAGCAGAGCCGACAGACTTAATTCACCCCTCCACTTT
cdr3_aa: CASRADRLNSPLHF

d_call: TRBD1
clone_size: few
j_call: TRBJ1-1
v_call: TRBV7-9
cdr3_nt: TGTGCCAGCAGCGGATGGGGACAGGCCCTGGTCGGAGCTTTCTTT
cdr3_aa: CASSGWGQALVGAFF